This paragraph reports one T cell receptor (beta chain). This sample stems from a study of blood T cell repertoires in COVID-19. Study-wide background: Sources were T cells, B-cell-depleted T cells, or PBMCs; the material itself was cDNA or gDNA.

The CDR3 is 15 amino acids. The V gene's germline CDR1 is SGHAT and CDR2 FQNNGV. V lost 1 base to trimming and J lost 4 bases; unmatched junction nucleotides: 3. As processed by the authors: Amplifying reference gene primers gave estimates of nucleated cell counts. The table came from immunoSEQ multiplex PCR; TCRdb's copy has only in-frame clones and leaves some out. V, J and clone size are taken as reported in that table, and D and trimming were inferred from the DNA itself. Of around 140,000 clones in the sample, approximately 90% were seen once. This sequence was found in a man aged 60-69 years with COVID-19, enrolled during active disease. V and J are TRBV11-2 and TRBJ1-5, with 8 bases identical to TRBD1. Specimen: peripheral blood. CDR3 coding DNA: TGTGCCAGCAGCTTAGGACAGGGGCTAAATCAGCCCCAGCATTTT. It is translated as CASSLGQGLNQPQHF.